This record covers a single T cell receptor (beta chain). Its specificity is unknown. The source of the sample is a study of cytomegalovirus exposure and HLA in healthy donors. Whole-study results and caveats: Specificity of a few CMV-associated chains for CMV antigens was verified in vitro.

The PCR contained 60 Vbeta and 13 Jbeta primers. Generated by immunoSEQ multiplex PCR, the TCRdb table keeps only in-frame clones and is missing some. The sample has approximately 140,000 clones, about three quarters seen once; the top ten hold around 3%. V shed 2 bases and J shed 2 bases, with 8 bases lying between them. Germline CDR1 reads SGHNT; CDR2 reads YYREEE (reference sequence). This CDR3 comprises 13 residues. The sequence was obtained from a man aged 40-49 years in good health and CMV-seropositive. The chain couples TRBV5-4 to TRBJ2-7, with D maybe TRBD1 (5 bases). Sequences were obtained from PBMCs. In DNA, the CDR3 is TGTGCCAGCAGCTTTACAGGAGCCTACGAGCAGTACTTC. It specifies CASSFTGAYEQYF.